These T cell receptor beta chains were read from a single sample in a study of CD8+ T cells in alopecia areata. TCRdb's table, derived via immunoSEQ multiplex PCR, lists solely in-frame clones and lacks some. The data show more than 150,000 clones, around half seen once. This material consisted of CD8+ T cells sorted from blood, taken at week 0. Receptor source: a human donor with alopecia areata. CDR3s include the opening cysteine and the closing phenylalanine or tryptophan.

CAWSVAYGEQFF,TRBV30,TRBJ2-1
CASSVEGGRRNEQFF,TRBV9,TRBJ2-1
CASSERGPDTQYF,TRBV2,TRBJ2-3
CASSSLSDRVYEQYF,TRBV7-9,TRBJ2-7
CASSLDRGAVNTEAFF,TRBV2,TRBJ1-1
CSVYRDGYTF,TRBV29-1,TRBJ1-2
CASSEQGRAEAFF,TRBV9,TRBJ1-1
CASSLTGNQPQHF,TRBV5-1,TRBJ1-5
CASSYNGAHSTDTQYF,TRBV27,TRBJ2-3
CSVFMTDTQYF,TRBV29-1,TRBJ2-3
CASSPGLAGNEQFF,TRBV5-6,TRBJ2-1
CASIPGTNPITGELFF,TRBV2,TRBJ2-2
CASSEYGGGDEQYF,TRBV25-1,TRBJ2-7
CASSLTPTINEQFF,TRBV11-3,TRBJ2-1